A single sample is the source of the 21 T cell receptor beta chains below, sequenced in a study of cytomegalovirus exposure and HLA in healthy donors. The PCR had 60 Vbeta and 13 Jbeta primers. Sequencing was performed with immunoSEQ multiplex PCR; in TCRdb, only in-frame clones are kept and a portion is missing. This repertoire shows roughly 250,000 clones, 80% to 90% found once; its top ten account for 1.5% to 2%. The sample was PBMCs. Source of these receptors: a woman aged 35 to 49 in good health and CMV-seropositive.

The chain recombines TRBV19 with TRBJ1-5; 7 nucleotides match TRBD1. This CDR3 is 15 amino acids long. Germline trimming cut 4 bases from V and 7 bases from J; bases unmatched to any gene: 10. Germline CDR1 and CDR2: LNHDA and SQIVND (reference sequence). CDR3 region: CASSTVTGSEQPQHF. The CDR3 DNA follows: TGTGCCAGTAGTACCGTGACAGGGTCCGAACAGCCCCAGCATTTT.

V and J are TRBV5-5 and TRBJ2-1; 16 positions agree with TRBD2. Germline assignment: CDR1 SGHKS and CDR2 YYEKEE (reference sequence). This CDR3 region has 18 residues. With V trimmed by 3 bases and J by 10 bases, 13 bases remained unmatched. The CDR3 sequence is CASSSMSGTSGRGGEQFF. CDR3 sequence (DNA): TGTGCCAGCAGCTCGATGTCCGGGACTAGCGGGAGGGGGGGAGAGCAGTTCTTC.

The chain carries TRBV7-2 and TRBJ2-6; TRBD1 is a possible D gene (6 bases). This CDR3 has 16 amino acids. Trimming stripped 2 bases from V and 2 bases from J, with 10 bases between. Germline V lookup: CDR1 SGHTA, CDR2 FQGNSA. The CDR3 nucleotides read TGTGCCAGCAGCTTAACAGGGAAAGCTGGGGCCAACGTCCTGACTTTC. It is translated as CASSLTGKAGANVLTF.

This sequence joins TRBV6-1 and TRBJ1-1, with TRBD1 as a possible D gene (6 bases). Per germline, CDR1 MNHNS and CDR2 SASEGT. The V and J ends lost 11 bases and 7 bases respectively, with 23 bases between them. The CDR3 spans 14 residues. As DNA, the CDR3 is TGTGCCCTTAACCCACAGGGACGGGGAAGTGAAGCTTTCTTT. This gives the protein CALNPQGRGSEAFF.

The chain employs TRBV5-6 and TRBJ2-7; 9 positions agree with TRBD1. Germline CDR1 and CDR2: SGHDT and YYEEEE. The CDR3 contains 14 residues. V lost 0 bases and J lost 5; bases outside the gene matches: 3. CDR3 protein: CASSLVDRGDEQYF. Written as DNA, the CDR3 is TGTGCCAGCAGCTTGGTTGACAGGGGGGACGAGCAGTACTTC.

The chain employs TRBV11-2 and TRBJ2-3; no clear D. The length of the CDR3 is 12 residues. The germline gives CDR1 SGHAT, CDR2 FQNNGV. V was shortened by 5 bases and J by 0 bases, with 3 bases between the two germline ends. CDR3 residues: CASSHSTDTQYF. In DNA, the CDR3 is TGTGCCAGCAGCCATAGCACAGATACGCAGTATTTT. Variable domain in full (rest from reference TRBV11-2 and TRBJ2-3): EAGVAQSPRYKIIEKRQSVAFWCNPISGHATLYWYQQILGQGPKLLIQFQNNGVVDDSQLPKDRFSAERLKGVDSTLKIQPAKLEDSAVYLCASSHSTDTQYFGPGTRLTVL.

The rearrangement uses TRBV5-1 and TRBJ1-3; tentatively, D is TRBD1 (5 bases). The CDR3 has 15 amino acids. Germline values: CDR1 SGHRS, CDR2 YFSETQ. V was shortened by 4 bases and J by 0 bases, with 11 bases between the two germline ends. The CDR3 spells CASSPGGGSGNTIYF. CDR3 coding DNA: TGCGCCAGCAGCCCGGGCGGGGGCTCTGGAAACACCATATATTTT.

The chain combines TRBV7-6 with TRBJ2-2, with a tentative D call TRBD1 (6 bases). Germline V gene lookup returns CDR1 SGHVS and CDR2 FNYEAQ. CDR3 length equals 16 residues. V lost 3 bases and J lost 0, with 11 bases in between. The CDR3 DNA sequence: TGTGCCAGCAGCTTCCGGACAGCTACGAACACCGGGGAGCTGTTTTTT. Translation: CASSFRTATNTGELFF.

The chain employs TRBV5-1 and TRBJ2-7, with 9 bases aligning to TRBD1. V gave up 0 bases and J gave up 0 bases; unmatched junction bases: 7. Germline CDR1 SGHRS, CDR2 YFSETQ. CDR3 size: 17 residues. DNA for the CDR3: TGCGCCAGCAGCTTGGGGGACAGGGCAAAGAGCTCCTACGAGCAGTACTTC. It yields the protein CASSLGDRAKSSYEQYF.

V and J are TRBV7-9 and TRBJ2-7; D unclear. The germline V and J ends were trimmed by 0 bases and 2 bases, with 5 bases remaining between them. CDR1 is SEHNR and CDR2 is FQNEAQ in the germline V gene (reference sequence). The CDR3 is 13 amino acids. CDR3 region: CASSLAPPYEQYF. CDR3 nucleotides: TGTGCCAGCAGCTTAGCCCCTCCCTACGAGCAGTACTTC.

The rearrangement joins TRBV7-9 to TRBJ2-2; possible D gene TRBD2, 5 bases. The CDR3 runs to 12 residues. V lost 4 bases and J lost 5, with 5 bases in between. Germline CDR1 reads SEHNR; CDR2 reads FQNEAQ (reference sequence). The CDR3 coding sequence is TGTGCCAGCAGCTGGGAGACCGGGGAGCTGTTTTTT. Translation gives CASSWETGELFF.

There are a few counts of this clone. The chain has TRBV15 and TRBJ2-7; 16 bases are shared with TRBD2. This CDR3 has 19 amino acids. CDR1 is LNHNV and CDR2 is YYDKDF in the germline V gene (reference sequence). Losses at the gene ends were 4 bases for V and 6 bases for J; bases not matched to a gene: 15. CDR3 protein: CATSNGQGLAGGTRREQYF. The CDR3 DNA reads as TGTGCCACCAGCAATGGTCAGGGACTAGCGGGAGGGACGCGTCGCGAGCAGTACTTC. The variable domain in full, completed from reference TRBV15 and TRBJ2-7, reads DAMVIQNPRYQVTQFGKPVTLSCSQTLNHNVMYWYQQKSSQAPKLLFHYYDKDFNNEADTPDNFQSRRPNTSFCFLDIRSPGLGDTAMYLCATSNGQGLAGGTRREQYFGPGTRLTVT.

The CDR3 DNA reads as TGTGCCAGCAGCCCGCGACAGGCGAAAAGGTACGAGCAGTACTTC. Amino acids: CASSPRQAKRYEQYF. V gene TRBV9 combines with J gene TRBJ2-7; perhaps TRBD1 as D (6 bases). The V and J ends lost 4 bases and 4 bases respectively, with 18 bases between them. Germline CDR1 SGDLS, CDR2 YYNGEE. The CDR3 sequence is 15 residues long. Based on the CDR3 plus reference TRBV9 and TRBJ2-7, the full variable domain is DSGVTQTPKHLITATGQRVTLRCSPRSGDLSVYWYQQSLDQGLQFLIQYYNGEERAKGNILERFSAQQFPDLHSELNLSSLELGDSALYFCASSPRQAKRYEQYFGPGTRLTVT.

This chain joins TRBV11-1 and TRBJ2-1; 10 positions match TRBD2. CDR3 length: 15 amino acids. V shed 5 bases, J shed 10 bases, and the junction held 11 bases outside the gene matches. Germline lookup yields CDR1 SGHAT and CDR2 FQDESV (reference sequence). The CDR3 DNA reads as TGTGCCAGCAGCGCGATTACTAGCGGGACTCAGGAGCAGTTCTTC. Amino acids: CASSAITSGTQEQFF.

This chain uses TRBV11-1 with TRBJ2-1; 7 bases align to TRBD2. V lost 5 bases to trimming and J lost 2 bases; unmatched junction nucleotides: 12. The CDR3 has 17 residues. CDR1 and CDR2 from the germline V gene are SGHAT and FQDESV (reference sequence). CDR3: CASSRRRMGTTYNEQFF. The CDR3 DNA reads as TGTGCCAGCAGCCGAAGGCGAATGGGGACTACCTACAATGAGCAGTTCTTC.

The CDR3 region has the DNA TGTGCCAGCTCACCTCAAGGGACTAGCATGCACTACGAGCAGTACTTC. This translates into CASSPQGTSMHYEQYF. This chain connects TRBV18 to TRBJ2-7; 9 nucleotides agree with TRBD2. J lost 3 bases, V lost 3 bases, and 9 bases had no gene match. Germline V lookup: CDR1 KGHSH, CDR2 LQKENI. There are 16 residues in the CDR3.

CDR3 in DNA: TGTGCCAGCTCACCAGGGACTAGCGGGTATGTAAGCTCCTACGAGCAGTACTTC. It codes for CASSPGTSGYVSSYEQYF. The V and J genes are TRBV18 and TRBJ2-7; 12 positions match TRBD2. Per germline, CDR1 KGHSH and CDR2 LQKENI. This CDR3 is 18 amino acids long. The V segment lost 2 bases and the J segment 0 bases; nucleotides outside the gene matches: 8.

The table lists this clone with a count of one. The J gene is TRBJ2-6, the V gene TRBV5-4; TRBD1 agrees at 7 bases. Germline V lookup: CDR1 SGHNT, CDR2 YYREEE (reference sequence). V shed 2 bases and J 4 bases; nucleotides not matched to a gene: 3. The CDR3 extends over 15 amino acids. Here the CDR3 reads CASSLGGRGANVLTF. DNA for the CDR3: TGTGCCAGCAGCTTAGGGGGCAGGGGGGCCAACGTCCTGACTTTC. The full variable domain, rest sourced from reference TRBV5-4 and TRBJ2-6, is ETGVTQSPTHLIKTRGQQVTLRCSSQSGHNTVSWYQQALGQGPQFIFQYYREEENGRGNFPPRFSGLQFPNYSSELNVNALELDDSALYLCASSLGGRGANVLTFGAGSRLTVL.

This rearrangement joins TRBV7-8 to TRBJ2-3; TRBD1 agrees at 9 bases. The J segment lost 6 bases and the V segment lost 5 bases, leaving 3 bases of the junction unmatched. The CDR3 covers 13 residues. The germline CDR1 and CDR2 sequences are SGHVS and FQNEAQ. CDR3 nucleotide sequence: TGTGCCAGCAGCAGAGGACAGGGGGATACGCAGTATTTT. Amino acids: CASSRGQGDTQYF.

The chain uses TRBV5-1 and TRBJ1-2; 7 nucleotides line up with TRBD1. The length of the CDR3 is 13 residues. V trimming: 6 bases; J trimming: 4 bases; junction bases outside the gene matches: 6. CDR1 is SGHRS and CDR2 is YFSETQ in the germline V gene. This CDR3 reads CASKTGVGYGYTF. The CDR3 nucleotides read TGCGCCAGCAAAACAGGGGTGGGCTATGGCTACACCTTC. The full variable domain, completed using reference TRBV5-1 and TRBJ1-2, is KAGVTQTPRYLIKTRGQQVTLSCSPISGHRSVSWYQQTPGQGLQFLFEYFSETQRNKGNFPGRFSGRQFSNSRSEMNVSTLELGDSALYLCASKTGVGYGYTFGSGTRLTVV.

The CDR3, as DNA: TGTGCCAGCAGTGAGGACATGTGGCTAGAAAAACTGTTTTTT. Its protein is CASSEDMWLEKLFF. This chain links TRBV25-1 with TRBJ1-4; D perhaps matches TRBD1 (5 bases). Germline CDR1 reads MGHDK; CDR2 reads SYGVNS. Trimming cost V 3 bases and J 8 bases, with 13 bases left between them. This CDR3 has 14 amino acids.